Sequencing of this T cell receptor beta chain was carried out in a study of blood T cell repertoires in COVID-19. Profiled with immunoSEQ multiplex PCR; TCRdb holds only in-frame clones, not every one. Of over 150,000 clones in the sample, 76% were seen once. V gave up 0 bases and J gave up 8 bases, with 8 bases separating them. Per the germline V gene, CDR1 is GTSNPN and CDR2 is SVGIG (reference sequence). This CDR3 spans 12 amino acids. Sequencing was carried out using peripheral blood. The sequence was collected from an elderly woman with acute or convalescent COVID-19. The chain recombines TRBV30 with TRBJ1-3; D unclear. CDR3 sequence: CAWSVLGDTIYF. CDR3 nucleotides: TGTGCCTGGAGTGTACTCGGGGACACCATATATTTT. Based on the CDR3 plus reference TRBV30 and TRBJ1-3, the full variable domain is SQTIHQWPATLVQPVGSPLSLECTVEGTSNPNLYWYRQAAGRGLQLLFYSVGIGQISSEVPQNLSASRPQDRQFILSSKKLLLSDSGFYLCAWSVLGDTIYFGEGSWLTVV.